The T cell receptor (beta chain) under discussion was sequenced for a study of shared clonotypes between healthy human individuals. The V and J ends lost 4 bases and 4 bases respectively, with 17 bases between them. Germline CDR1 SGHAT, CDR2 FQNNGV. CDR3 length: 16 amino acids. General observations from the study: The study generally estimated greater richness for naive than memory subsets. Represented diversity, genetic and exposure-history alike, was limited by few donors.

Worth noting for this clone: Its antigen is as yet unknown.

Clones were sequenced by immunoSEQ multiplex PCR, and TCRdb holds only the in-frame ones, with some missing. The sample contains approximately 600,000 clones, 85% to 95% of which appear only once. Naive CD8 cells, CD45RO-negative and positively selected for CCR7, excluded terminally differentiated effector memory CD45RA+ cells. The receptor was isolated from a woman aged 25 to 39 in good health. The J gene is TRBJ2-1, the V gene TRBV11-2; possibly TRBD2 for D (6 bases). The specimen was naive CD8+ T cells sorted from blood. The DNA for the CDR3 is TGTGCCAGCAGCTCGAGGAGCCTAGCGTTATACAATGAGCAGTTCTTC. The encoded protein is CASSSRSLALYNEQFF.